What follows describes a single T cell receptor (beta chain). Its specificity is unknown. This record comes from a study of CD8 T cells in Susac syndrome. The study, taken as a whole, reports: An acknowledgment was made by the study that its TCR sequencing and HLA analysis involved relatively few individuals.

Sequencing of TCR beta was carried out in blood CD8+ and CD4+ T cells. Negative isolation was used for CD8+ and CD4+ T cells, and FACS enrichment was applied to TEMRA cells. Germline V CDR1 and CDR2: SEHNR, FQNEAQ (reference sequence). The CDR3 runs 10 residues. Trimming pared 4 bases from V and 15 bases from J, leaving 10 bases between. With random hexamers, roughly 0.45 to 1 ug RNA was reverse transcribed. immunoSEQ multiplex PCR amplified TCR beta CDR3 across 54 Vbeta, 13 Jbeta. MiXCR was run by TCRdb on the immunoSEQ multiplex PCR reads, yielding one entry per CDR3 protein. Altogether 80,000 to 90,000 distinct CDR3 sequences are present, 90% to 95% being singletons, with the ten largest covering 0.25% to 0.4%.

The TCR was taken from a human donor in good health. Sequences were obtained from CD8+ T cells from PBMCs. This sequence joins TRBV7-9 and TRBJ2-1; no definite D call. CDR3 in DNA: TGTGCCAGCAGCTCGGACGGGTCGTTCTTC. Translated, it gives CASSSDGSFF.